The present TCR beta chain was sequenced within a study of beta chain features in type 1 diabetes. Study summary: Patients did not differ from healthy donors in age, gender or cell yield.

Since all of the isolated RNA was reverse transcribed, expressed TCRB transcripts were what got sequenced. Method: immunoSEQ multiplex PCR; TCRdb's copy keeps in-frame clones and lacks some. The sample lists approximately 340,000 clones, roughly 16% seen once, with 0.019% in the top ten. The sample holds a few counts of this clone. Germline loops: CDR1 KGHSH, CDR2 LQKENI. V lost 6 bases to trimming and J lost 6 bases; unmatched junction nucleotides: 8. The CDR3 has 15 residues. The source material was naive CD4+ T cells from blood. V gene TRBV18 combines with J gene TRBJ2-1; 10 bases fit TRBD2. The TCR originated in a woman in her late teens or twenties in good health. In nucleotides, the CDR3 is TGTGCCAGCTCCCCCGTGCTAGCGGGAGCCAATGAGCAGTTCTTC. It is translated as CASSPVLAGANEQFF. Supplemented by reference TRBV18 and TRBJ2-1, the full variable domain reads NAGVMQNPRHLVRRRGQEARLRCSPMKGHSHVYWYRQLPEEGLKFMVYLQKENIIDESGMPKERFSAEFPKEGPSILRIQQVVRGDSAAYFCASSPVLAGANEQFFGPGTRLTVL.